These 13 T cell receptor beta chains were sequenced from one sample in a study of response to subunit inactivated influenza vaccine. TCRdb used MiXCR to reprocess the RT-PCR reads, holding one entry per CDR3 protein. The sample lists approximately 700,000 distinct CDR3 sequences, more than 15% occurring once. Material: PBMCs from blood, obtained about 12 days after vaccination. These receptors were collected from a man between 45 and 60 years old who received an inactivated influenza vaccine.

This clonotype came up a few times. This chain joins TRBV28 and TRBJ2-1; D may be TRBD1 (6 bases). The germline V and J ends were trimmed by 4 bases and 2 bases, with 12 bases remaining between them. Germline V gene data show CDR1 as MDHEN and CDR2 as SYDVKM. The CDR3 sequence is 15 residues long. DNA for the CDR3: TGTGCCAGCAGTTATCGACAGGATCCCTACAATGAGCAGTTCTTC. Its protein is CASSYRQDPYNEQFF.

At least ten counts were recorded for this clonotype. The rearrangement links TRBV7-2 to TRBJ1-4, with D possibly being TRBD1 (6 bases). Germline CDR1 and CDR2: SGHTA and FQGNSA. Trimming removed 5 bases at V and 8 bases at J, with 18 bases between. The CDR3 runs 15 residues. The CDR3 sequence is CASSDGQTRGEKLFF. The DNA for the CDR3 is TGTGCCAGCAGCGATGGACAGACACGTGGGGAAAAACTGTTTTTT.

V usage is TRBV20-1 and J usage is TRBJ2-4, with TRBD2 matching over 13 bases. After removal of 3 bases from V and 0 bases from J, the junction contained 8 bases not matched to a gene. The CDR3 sequence is 18 residues long. Germline V gene data show CDR1 as DFQATT and CDR2 as SNEGSKA (reference sequence). The CDR3 DNA is TGCAGTGCTAGCGCGGGACTAGCGGGGACTCTAGCCAAAAACATTCAGTACTTC. Residues: CSASAGLAGTLAKNIQYF.

This clonotype was detected only once. The chain couples TRBV28 to TRBJ2-7, with D perhaps TRBD2 (7 bases). CDR1 and CDR2 (germline): MDHEN, SYDVKM. The V end lost 5 bases, the J end lost 3 bases, and 17 bases lay between the germline ends. This CDR3 is built from 15 residues. This CDR3 reads CASSGGGQYYYEQYF. As DNA, the CDR3 is TGTGCCAGCAGTGGGGGGGGGCAGTACTACTACGAGCAGTACTTC.

J is TRBJ1-5 and V is TRBV23-1; no firm D call. TRBV23-1 is sorted into the ORF group, with uncertain function. V was trimmed by 5 bases and J by 6 bases, leaving 8 bases between them. This CDR3 spans 12 amino acids. CDR3 in amino acids: CASSDIPQPQHF. The CDR3, as DNA: TGCGCCAGCAGTGACATTCCTCAGCCCCAGCATTTT.

This clonotype was counted ten times or more. This chain uses TRBV7-8 with TRBJ1-1, with D possibly TRBD1 on 6 matching bases. This CDR3 has 14 amino acids. The germline gives CDR1 SGHVS, CDR2 FQNEAQ. V lost 5 bases and J 0 bases, leaving 10 bases between the germline ends. The CDR3 is CASSAGQLNTEAFF. The CDR3 bases are TGTGCCAGCAGCGCGGGACAACTGAACACTGAAGCTTTCTTT. The whole variable domain, remainder taken from reference TRBV7-8 and TRBJ1-1, is GAGVSQSPRYKVAKRGQDVALRCDPISGHVSLFWYQQALGQGPEFLTYFQNEAQLDKSGLPSDRFFAERPEGSVSTLKIQRTQQEDSAVYLCASSAGQLNTEAFFGQGTRLTVV.

The V and J genes are TRBV11-2 and TRBJ2-1; D possibly corresponds to TRBD1 (5 bases). The germline CDR1 and CDR2 sequences are SGHAT and FQNNGV. The CDR3 contains 14 residues. V lost 2 bases, J lost 4 bases, and 9 bases lay in between. The CDR3 protein is CASSLQTVYNEQFF. The CDR3 DNA is TGTGCCAGCAGCTTACAGACAGTTTACAATGAGCAGTTCTTC.

A few counts support this clonotype. The rearrangement uses TRBV12-3 or TRBV12-4 and TRBJ2-3; TRBD1 agrees at 9 bases. The CDR3 totals 14 residues. J gave up 2 bases and V 5 bases, and 2 bases lay outside the gene matches. CDR3 protein: CASSTQGATDTQYF. The CDR3 nucleotides are TGTGCCAGCAGTACACAGGGGGCCACAGATACGCAGTATTTT.

This clonotype was detected a few times. The chain combines TRBV7-9 with TRBJ2-1; 8 nucleotides line up with TRBD2. There are 16 residues in the CDR3. Per germline, CDR1 SEHNR and CDR2 FQNEAQ (reference sequence). Losses at the gene ends were 5 bases for V and 3 bases for J; bases not matched to a gene: 9. CDR3 DNA sequence: TGTGCCAGCAGCCCCCCAAGCGGGAGCCTCTACAATGAGCAGTTCTTC. Translating it yields CASSPPSGSLYNEQFF.

The rearrangement uses TRBV7-3 and TRBJ1-1; D might be TRBD1 (6 bases). Trimming took off 5 bases at V and 4 bases at J, with 14 bases between the two ends. Germline lookup yields CDR1 SGHTA and CDR2 FQGTGA. The CDR3 has 14 amino acids. The CDR3 DNA sequence: TGTGCCAGCAGCCAGGGGTCGGCTTTCACTGAAGCTTTCTTT. This gives the protein CASSQGSAFTEAFF.

This clonotype was seen a few times. The V call is TRBV6-1, the J call TRBJ2-7, with 7 bases matching TRBD2. The germline gives CDR1 MNHNS, CDR2 SASEGT. This CDR3 contains 16 residues. Trimming removed 8 bases from V and 5 bases from J; junction bases left unmatched: 18. The CDR3 sequence is CASGGGHPVGKHEQYF. As DNA, the CDR3 is TGTGCCAGCGGGGGAGGGCATCCCGTTGGTAAACACGAGCAGTACTTC.

This chain joins TRBV7-6 and TRBJ2-1, with TRBD2 matching over 12 bases. There are 18 residues in the CDR3. V shed 2 bases and J 5 bases; nucleotides not matched to a gene: 10. CDR1 is SGHVS and CDR2 is FNYEAQ in the germline V gene. The CDR3 spells CASSLSIRLAGENNEQFF. For the CDR3, the DNA is TGTGCCAGCAGCTTATCCATCAGACTAGCGGGAGAGAACAATGAGCAGTTCTTC.

This clonotype was picked up a small number of times. J is TRBJ1-2 and V is TRBV6-1, with 7 bases fitting TRBD1. The CDR3 has 14 residues. Germline lookup yields CDR1 MNHNS and CDR2 SASEGT. After removal of 6 bases from V and 6 bases from J, the junction contained 10 bases not matched to a gene. CDR3 bases: TGTGCCAGCAGGCCGACAGGGCGTGAAGATGGCTACACCTTC. Its translation is CASRPTGREDGYTF.